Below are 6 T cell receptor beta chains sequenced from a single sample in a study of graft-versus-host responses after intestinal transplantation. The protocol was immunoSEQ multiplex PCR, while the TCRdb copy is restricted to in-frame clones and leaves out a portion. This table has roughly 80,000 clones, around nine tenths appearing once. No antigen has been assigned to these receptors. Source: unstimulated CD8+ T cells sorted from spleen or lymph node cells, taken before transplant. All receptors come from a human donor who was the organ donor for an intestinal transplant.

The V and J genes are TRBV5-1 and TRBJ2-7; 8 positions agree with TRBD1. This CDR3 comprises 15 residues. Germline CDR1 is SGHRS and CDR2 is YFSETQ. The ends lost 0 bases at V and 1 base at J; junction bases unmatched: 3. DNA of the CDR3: TGCGCCAGCAGCTTGGAAGGACAGGGTTCCTACGAGCAGTACTTC. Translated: CASSLEGQGSYEQYF.

CDR3 in amino acids: CAWRGQGIYTGELFF. In nucleotides, the CDR3 is TGTGCCTGGAGGGGACAGGGGATATACACCGGGGAGCTGTTTTTT. The J gene is TRBJ2-2, the V gene TRBV30, with 10 bases aligning to TRBD1. Germline CDR1 GTSNPN, CDR2 SVGIG (reference sequence). Losses at the gene ends were 3 bases for V and 3 bases for J; bases not matched to a gene: 4. The CDR3 extends over 15 amino acids.

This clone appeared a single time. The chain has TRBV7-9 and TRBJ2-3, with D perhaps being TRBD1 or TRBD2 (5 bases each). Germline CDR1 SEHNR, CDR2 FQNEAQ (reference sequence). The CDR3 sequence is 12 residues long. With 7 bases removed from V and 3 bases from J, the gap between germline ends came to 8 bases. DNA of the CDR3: TGTGCCAGCATCGAGGGGACAGATACGCAGTATTTT. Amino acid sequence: CASIEGTDTQYF.

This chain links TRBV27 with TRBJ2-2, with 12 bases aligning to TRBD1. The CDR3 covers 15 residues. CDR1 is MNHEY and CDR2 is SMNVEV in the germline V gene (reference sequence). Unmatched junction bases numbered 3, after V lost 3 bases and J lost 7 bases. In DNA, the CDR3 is TGTGCCAGCAGTTTCGGGACAGGGGGCGGCGGGGAGCTGTTTTTT. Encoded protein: CASSFGTGGGGELFF.

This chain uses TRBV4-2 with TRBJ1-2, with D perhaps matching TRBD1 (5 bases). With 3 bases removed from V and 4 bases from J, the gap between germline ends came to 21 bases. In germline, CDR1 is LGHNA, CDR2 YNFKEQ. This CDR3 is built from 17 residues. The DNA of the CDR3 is TGTGCCAGCAGCCAGGGACGGGGAAGGGTTGACGGCTATGGCTACACCTTC. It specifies CASSQGRGRVDGYGYTF.

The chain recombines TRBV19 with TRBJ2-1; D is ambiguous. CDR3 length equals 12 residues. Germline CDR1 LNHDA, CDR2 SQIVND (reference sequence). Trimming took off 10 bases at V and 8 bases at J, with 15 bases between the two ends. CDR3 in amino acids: CATLGVDDEQFF. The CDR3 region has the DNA TGTGCCACCCTGGGTGTGGACGATGAGCAGTTCTTC.